This T cell receptor (beta chain) was captured by sequencing in a study of CD8 T cells in Susac syndrome. A quantity of roughly 0.5 to 1 ug RNA underwent reverse transcription using random hexamers. Each CDR3 protein gets one entry after TCRdb re-called the immunoSEQ multiplex PCR reads with MiXCR. The table lists around 300,000 distinct CDR3 sequences, around 89% of them singletons. Per the germline V gene, CDR1 is MGHRA and CDR2 is YSYEKL. The CDR3 loop spans 16 amino acids. Trimming stripped 1 base from V and 2 bases from J, with 14 bases between. This clonotype was seen a handful of times. The chain combines TRBV4-1 with TRBJ1-2; D ambiguous. The sequenced sample was CD8+ T cells from PBMCs. This TCR derives from a human donor with multiple sclerosis. This CDR3 reads CASSQVRIGWNYGYTF. The CDR3 DNA follows: TGCGCCAGCAGCCAAGTGCGTATTGGTTGGAACTATGGCTACACCTTC.